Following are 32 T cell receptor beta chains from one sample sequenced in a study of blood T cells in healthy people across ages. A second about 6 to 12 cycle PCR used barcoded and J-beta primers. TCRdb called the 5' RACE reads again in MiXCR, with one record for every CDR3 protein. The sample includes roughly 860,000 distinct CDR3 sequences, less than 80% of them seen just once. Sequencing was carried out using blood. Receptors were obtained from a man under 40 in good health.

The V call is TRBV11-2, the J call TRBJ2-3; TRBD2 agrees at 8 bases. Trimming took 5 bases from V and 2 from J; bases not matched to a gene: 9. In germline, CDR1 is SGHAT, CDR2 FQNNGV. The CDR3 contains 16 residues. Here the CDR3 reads CASSLLSGGSTDTQYF. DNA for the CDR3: TGTGCCAGCAGCCTTCTGAGCGGGGGCTCCACAGATACGCAGTATTTT.

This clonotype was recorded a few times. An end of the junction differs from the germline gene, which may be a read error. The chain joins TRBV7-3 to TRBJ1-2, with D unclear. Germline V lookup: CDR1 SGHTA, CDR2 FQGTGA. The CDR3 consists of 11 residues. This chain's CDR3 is CASSLNCGYTF. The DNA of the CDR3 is TGTGCCAGCAGCTTAAACTGTGGCTACACCTTC.

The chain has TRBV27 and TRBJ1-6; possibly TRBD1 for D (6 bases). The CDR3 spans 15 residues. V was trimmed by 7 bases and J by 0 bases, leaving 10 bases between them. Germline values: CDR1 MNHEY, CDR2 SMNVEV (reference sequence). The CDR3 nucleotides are TGTGCCAGCAAAAGGGGGAGCTCCTATAATTCACCCCTCCACTTT. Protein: CASKRGSSYNSPLHF.

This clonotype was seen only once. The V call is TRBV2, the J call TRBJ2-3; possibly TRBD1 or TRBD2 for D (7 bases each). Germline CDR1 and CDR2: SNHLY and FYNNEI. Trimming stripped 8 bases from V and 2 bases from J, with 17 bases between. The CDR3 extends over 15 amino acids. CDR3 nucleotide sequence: TGTGCCAGCGGTTGGGGAGGGGGCCTCACAGATACGCAGTATTTT. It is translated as CASGWGGGLTDTQYF.

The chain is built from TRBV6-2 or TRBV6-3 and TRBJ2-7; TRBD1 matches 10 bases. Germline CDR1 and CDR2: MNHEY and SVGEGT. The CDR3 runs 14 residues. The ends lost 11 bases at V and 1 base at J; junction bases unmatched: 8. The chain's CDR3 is CAARGQGKSYEQYF. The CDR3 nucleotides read TGTGCCGCCCGGGGACAGGGGAAATCCTACGAGCAGTACTTC.

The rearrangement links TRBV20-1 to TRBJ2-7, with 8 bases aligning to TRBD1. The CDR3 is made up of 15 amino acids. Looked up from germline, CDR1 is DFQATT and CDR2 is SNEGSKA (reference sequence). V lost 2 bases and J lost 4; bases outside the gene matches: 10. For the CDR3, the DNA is TGCAGTGCTAGACCCGGACAGGGAATTTTGTACGAGCAGTACTTC. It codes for CSARPGQGILYEQYF.

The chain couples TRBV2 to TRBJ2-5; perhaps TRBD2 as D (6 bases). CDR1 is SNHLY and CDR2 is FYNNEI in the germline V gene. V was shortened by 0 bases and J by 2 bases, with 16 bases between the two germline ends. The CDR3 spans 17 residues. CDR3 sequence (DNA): TGTGCCAGCAGTGAAGCGCTTGCGGCGGGGACGCAAGAGACCCAGTACTTC. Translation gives CASSEALAAGTQETQYF.

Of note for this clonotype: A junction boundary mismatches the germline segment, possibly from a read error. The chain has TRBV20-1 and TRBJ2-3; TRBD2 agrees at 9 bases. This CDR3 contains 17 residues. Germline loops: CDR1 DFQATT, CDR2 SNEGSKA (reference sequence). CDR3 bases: TGTAGTGCTAGCGCGGTCCTTGGTAGCGGGGGTACAGATACGCAGTATTTT. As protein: CSASAVLGSGGTDTQYF.

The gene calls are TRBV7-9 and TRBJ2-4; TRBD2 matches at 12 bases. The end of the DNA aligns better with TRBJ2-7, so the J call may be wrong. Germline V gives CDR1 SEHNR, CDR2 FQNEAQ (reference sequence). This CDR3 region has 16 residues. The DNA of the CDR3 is TGTGCCAGCAGCTTAACCCTAGCGGGGGGGCCCTACGAGCAGTACTTC. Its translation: CASSLTLAGGPYEQYF.

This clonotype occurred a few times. CDR3 bases: TGCAGTGCTAGAGCGCGGATCCTGGGACAGGGGACCTACGAGCAGTACTTC. It specifies CSARARILGQGTYEQYF. The chain uses TRBV20-1 and TRBJ2-1; 10 bases map to TRBD1. The J call may be mistaken, given a closer DNA end match to TRBJ2-7. In germline, CDR1 is DFQATT, CDR2 SNEGSKA (reference sequence). This CDR3 contains 17 residues.

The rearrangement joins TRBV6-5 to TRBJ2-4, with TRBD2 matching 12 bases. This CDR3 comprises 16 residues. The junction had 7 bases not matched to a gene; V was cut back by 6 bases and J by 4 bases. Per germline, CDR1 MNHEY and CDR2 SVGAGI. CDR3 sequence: CASSPSTSGGKNIQYF. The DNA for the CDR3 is TGTGCCAGCAGCCCCTCTACTAGCGGGGGGAAAAACATTCAGTACTTC.

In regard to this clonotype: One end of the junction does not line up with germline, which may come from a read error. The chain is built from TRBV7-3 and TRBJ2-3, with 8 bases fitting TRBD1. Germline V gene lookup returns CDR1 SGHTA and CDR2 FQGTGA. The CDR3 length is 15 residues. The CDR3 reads CVSSSTGVSADTQYF. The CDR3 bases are TGTGTCAGCAGCTCGACAGGGGTGTCCGCAGATACGCAGTATTTT.

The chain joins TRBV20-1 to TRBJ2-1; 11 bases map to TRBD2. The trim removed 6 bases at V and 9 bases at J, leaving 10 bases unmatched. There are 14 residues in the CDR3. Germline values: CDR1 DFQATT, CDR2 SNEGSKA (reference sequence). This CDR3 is CSAPGTSGSSEQFF. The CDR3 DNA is TGCAGTGCGCCCGGGACTAGCGGTTCCTCTGAGCAGTTCTTC.

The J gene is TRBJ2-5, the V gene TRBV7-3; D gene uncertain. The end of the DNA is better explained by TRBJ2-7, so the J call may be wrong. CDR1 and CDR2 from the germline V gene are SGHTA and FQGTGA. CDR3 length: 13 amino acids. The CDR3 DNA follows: TGTGCCAGCAGCTTAACCGGGCTGGACGAGCAGTACTTC. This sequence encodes CASSLTGLDEQYF.

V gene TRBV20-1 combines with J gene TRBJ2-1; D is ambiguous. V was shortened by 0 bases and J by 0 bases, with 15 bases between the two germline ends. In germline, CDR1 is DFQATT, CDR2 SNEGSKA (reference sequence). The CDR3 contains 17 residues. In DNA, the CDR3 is TGCAGTGCTAGAGATCTAGGCTCCTTGAGCTCCTACAATGAGCAGTTCTTC. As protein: CSARDLGSLSSYNEQFF.

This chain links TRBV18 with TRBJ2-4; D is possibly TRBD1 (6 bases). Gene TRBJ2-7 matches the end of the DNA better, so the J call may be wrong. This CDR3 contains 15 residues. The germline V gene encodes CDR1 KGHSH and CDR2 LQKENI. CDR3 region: CASSPSGARFYEQYF. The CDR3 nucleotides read TGTGCCAGCTCACCATCAGGGGCGAGATTCTACGAGCAGTACTTC.

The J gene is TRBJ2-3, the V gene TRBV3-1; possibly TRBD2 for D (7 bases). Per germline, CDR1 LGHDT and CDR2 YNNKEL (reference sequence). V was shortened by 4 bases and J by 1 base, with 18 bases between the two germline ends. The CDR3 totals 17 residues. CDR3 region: CASSRGQGSGGTDTQYF. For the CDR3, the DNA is TGTGCCAGCAGCCGTGGGCAGGGGAGCGGGGGCACAGATACGCAGTATTTT.

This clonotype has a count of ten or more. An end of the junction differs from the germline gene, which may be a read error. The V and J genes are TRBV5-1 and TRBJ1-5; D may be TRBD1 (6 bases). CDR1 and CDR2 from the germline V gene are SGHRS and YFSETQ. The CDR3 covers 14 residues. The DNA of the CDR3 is TGTGCCAGCAGCTTAGTAGGGGGAAATCAGCCCCAGCATTTT. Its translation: CASSLVGGNQPQHF.

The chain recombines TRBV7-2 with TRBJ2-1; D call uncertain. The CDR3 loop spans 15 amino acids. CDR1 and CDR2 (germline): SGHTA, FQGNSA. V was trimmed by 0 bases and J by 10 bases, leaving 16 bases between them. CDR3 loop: CASSLAQNARKEQFF. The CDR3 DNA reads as TGTGCCAGCAGCTTAGCTCAAAATGCTCGCAAAGAGCAGTTCTTC. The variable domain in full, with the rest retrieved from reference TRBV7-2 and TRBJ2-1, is GAGVSQSPSNKVTEKGKDVELRCDPISGHTALYWYRQSLGQGLEFLIYFQGNSAPDKSGLPSDRFSAERTGGSVSTLTIQRTQQEDSAVYLCASSLAQNARKEQFFGPGTRLTVL.

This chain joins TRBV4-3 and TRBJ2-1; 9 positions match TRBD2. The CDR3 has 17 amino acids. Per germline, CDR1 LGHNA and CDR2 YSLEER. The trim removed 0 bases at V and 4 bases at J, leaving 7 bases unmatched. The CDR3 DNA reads TGCGCCAGCAGCCAAGAGTGGGGCGGGGGGGCGTACAATGAGCAGTTCTTC. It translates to CASSQEWGGGAYNEQFF.

Here the CDR3 DNA reads TGTGCCAGCACCCCAGACAGCACTAACTATGGCTACACCTTC. Its translation: CASTPDSTNYGYTF. The rearrangement links TRBV12-3 or TRBV12-4 to TRBJ1-2, with a tentative D call TRBD1 (5 bases). The CDR3 consists of 14 residues. V lost 7 bases to trimming and J lost 0 bases, with 12 bases between them.

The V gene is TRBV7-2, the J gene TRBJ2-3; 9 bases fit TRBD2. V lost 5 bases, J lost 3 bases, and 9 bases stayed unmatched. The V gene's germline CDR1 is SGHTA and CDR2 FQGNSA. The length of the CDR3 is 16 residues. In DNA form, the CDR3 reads TGTGCCAGCAGCGCCCAGCGGGGGGCCGCGACAGATACGCAGTATTTT. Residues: CASSAQRGAATDTQYF.

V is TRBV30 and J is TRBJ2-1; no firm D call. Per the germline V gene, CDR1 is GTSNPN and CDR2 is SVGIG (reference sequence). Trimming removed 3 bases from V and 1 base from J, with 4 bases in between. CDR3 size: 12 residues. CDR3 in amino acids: CAWSRSYNEQFF. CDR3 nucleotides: TGTGCCTGGAGCAGGTCCTACAATGAGCAGTTCTTC.

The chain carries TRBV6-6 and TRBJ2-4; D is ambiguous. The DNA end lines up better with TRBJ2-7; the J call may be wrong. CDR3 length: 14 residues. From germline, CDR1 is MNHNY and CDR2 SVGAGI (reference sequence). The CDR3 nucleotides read TGTGCCAGCAACCCGAGGCAGTACTCCTACGAGCAGTACTTC. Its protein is CASNPRQYSYEQYF.

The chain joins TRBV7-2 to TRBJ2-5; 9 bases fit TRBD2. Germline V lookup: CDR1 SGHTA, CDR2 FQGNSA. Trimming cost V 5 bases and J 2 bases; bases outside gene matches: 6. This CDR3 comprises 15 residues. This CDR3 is CASSERAGGQETQYF. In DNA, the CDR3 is TGTGCCAGCAGCGAACGAGCGGGGGGACAAGAGACCCAGTACTTC.

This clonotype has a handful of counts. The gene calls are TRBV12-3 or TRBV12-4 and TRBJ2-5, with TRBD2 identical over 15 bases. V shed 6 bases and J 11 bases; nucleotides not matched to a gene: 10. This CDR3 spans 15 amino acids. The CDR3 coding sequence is TGTGCCAGCAGCCGGACTAGCGGGGGGGTAGGGGAGCAGTACTTC. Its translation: CASSRTSGGVGEQYF.

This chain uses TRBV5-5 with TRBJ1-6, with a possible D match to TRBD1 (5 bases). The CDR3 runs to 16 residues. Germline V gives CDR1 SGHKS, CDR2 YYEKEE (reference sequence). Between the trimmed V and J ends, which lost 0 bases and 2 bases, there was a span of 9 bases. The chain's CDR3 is CASSLGGTAYNSPLHF. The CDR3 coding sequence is TGTGCCAGCAGCTTGGGTGGGACTGCCTATAATTCACCCCTCCACTTT.

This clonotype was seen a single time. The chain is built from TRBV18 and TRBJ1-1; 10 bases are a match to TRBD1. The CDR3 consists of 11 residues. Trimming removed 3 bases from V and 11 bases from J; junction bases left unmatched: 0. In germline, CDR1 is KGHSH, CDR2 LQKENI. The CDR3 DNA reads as TGTGCCAGCTCACCGGGACAGGGGGCTTTCTTT. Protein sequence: CASSPGQGAFF.

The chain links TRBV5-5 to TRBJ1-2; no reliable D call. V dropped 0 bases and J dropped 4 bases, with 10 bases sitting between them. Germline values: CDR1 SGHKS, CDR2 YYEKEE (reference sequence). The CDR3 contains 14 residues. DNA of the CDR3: TGTGCCAGCAGCTTGGCCGACAAGCCCTATGGCTACACCTTC. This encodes CASSLADKPYGYTF.

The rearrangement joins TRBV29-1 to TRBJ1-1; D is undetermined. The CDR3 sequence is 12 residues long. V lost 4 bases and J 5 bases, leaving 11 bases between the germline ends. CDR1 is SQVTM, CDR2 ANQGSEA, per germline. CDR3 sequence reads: CSVVHRGTEAFF. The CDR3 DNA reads TGCAGCGTTGTACACCGCGGGACTGAAGCTTTCTTT.

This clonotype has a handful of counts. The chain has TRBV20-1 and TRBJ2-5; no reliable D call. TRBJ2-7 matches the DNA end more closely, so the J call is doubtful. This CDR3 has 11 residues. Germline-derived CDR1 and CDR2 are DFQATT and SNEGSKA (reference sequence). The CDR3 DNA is TGCAGTGCTAGCCGGGTCTACGAGCAGTACTTC. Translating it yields CSASRVYEQYF.

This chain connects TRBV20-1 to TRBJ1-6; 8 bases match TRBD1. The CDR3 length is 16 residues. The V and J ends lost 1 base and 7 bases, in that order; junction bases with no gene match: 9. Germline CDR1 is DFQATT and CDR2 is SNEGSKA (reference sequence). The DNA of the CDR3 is TGCAGTGCTAGAGCAGGGAGGGACAGGACGAATTCACCCCTCCACTTT. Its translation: CSARAGRDRTNSPLHF.